One and the same sample provided the 9 T cell receptor beta chains below, sequenced in a study of Ad26.COV2.S vaccination and SARS-CoV-2 variants. The protocol was immunoSEQ multiplex PCR, while the TCRdb copy is restricted to in-frame clones and leaves out a portion. The sample shows roughly 320,000 clones, around 84% of them seen only once. This sample's treatment: 19 received Ad26.COV2.S at low or high dose, single or two shots; about 5 received placebo; per-sample allocation not given. Sampling was performed 63 days after the first vaccine or placebo injection. The sequencing here drew on peripheral blood, taken in a trial of Ad26.COV2.S vaccine versus placebo. These TCRs come from a person between 18 and 65 years old who received the Ad26.COV2.S COVID-19 vaccine or a placebo.

This clone was counted once. The chain uses TRBV18 and TRBJ2-3, with D tentatively TRBD1 (5 bases). Per the germline V gene, CDR1 is KGHSH and CDR2 is LQKENI. CDR3 length: 14 residues. Trimming pared 4 bases from V and 2 bases from J, leaving 10 bases between. Here the CDR3 reads CASSLAGSTDTQYF. The CDR3 region has the DNA TGTGCCAGCTCACTTGCAGGGTCCACAGATACGCAGTATTTT.

V is TRBV27 and J is TRBJ1-2; D is unresolved. CDR1 is MNHEY and CDR2 is SMNVEV in the germline V gene (reference sequence). This CDR3 has 10 amino acids. Trimming shortened V by 6 bases and J by 4 bases, and 3 bases separated the two germline ends. The CDR3 coding sequence is TGTGCCAGCAGGTCCTATGGCTACACCTTC. Its translation: CASRSYGYTF.

This clone was recorded many times. The chain carries TRBV5-4 and TRBJ1-2, with D perhaps matching TRBD1 (5 bases). The CDR3 is made up of 14 amino acids. V lost 0 bases to trimming and J lost 2 bases, with 8 bases between them. Germline CDR1 is SGHNT and CDR2 is YYREEE (reference sequence). The CDR3 nucleotides read TGTGCCAGCAGCTTGGAAGGGGTCAACTATGGCTACACCTTC. This encodes CASSLEGVNYGYTF.

The chain carries TRBV27 and TRBJ2-1; D remains unclear. Germline V lookup: CDR1 MNHEY, CDR2 SMNVEV (reference sequence). Trimming took 3 bases from V and 7 from J, leaving 13 bases between them. The CDR3 is made up of 14 amino acids. In DNA, the CDR3 is TGTGCCAGCAGTTTCTGGGAATCCCCGAATGAGCAGTTCTTC. Translation gives CASSFWESPNEQFF.

The chain carries TRBV7-2 and TRBJ1-5; 7 nucleotides match TRBD1. The germline CDR1 and CDR2 sequences are SGHTA and FQGNSA. Trimming at V came to 0 bases and at J to 7 bases, leaving 0 bases not matched to a gene. The CDR3 loop spans 13 amino acids. CDR3 amino acids: CASSLAGGQPQHF. The CDR3 coding sequence is TGTGCCAGCAGCTTAGCAGGGGGCCAGCCCCAGCATTTT.

CDR3 region: CASSPGHTNTGELFF. CDR3 bases: TGTGCCAGCAGCCCGGGACACACGAACACCGGGGAGCTGTTTTTT. The genes are TRBV5-6 and TRBJ2-2, with D maybe TRBD1 (6 bases). Trimming took off 4 bases at V and 0 bases at J, with 10 bases between the two ends. From germline, CDR1 is SGHDT and CDR2 YYEEEE. This CDR3 has 15 amino acids.

The rearrangement links TRBV11-2 to TRBJ2-5; 12 positions agree with TRBD2. The germline gives CDR1 SGHAT, CDR2 FQNNGV. The ends lost 1 base at V and 0 bases at J; junction bases unmatched: 6. This CDR3 contains 18 residues. CDR3 nucleotide sequence: TGTGCCAGCAGCTTAGTGACTAGCGGGGGCCCGAACCAAGAGACCCAGTACTTC. Protein sequence: CASSLVTSGGPNQETQYF.

CDR3 bases: TGTGCCAGCAGCTGGGCTTTGACCGGGGAGCTGTTTTTT. This sequence encodes CASSWALTGELFF. The chain employs TRBV6-2 or TRBV6-3 and TRBJ2-2, with unresolved D. V lost 6 bases to trimming and J lost 5 bases, with 10 bases between them. The CDR3 runs to 13 residues. CDR1 and CDR2 from the germline V gene are MNHEY and SVGEGT.

The gene calls are TRBV2 and TRBJ1-2, with D tentatively TRBD1 (5 bases). Germline V gene sequence: CDR1 SNHLY, CDR2 FYNNEI. The CDR3 runs to 13 residues. V dropped 8 bases and J dropped 8 bases, with 18 bases sitting between them. The CDR3 reads CASQGALVSGYTF. CDR3 coding DNA: TGTGCCAGCCAAGGGGCTTTAGTCTCCGGCTACACCTTC. Variable domain in full (rest from reference TRBV2 and TRBJ1-2): EPEVTQTPSHQVTQMGQEVILRCVPISNHLYFYWYRQILGQKVEFLVSFYNNEISEKSEIFDDQFSVERPDGSNFTLKIRSTKLEDSAMYFCASQGALVSGYTFGSGTRLTVV.